This is a list of T cell receptor beta chains from one sample in a study of CD8 T cells in Susac syndrome. TCRdb fed the immunoSEQ multiplex PCR reads into MiXCR, producing one record per CDR3 protein. The table lists about 110,000 distinct CDR3 sequences, around 95% of them singletons. What was sequenced was CD4+ T cells from PBMCs. The receptors shown here come from a human donor in good health. CDR3s include the opening cysteine and the closing phenylalanine or tryptophan. A D gene is named only where the DNA matches it firmly. Clone size is not always given. Where it is, it says once, few, many or a class for expanded clones.

size	D	V	J	length	CDR3	DNA
NA	TRBD1	TRBV5-4	TRBJ2-5	13	CASRVSGGETQYF	TGTGCCAGCAGGGTATCAGGGGGAGAGACCCAGTACTTC
NA	NA	TRBV28	TRBJ2-5	14	CASSFGPNQETQYF	TGTGCCAGCAGTTTTGGGCCAAACCAAGAGACCCAGTACTTC
NA	NA	TRBV4-1	TRBJ1-1	13	CASSPRENTEAFF	TGCGCCAGCAGCCCCCGGGAGAACACTGAAGCTTTCTTT
NA	TRBD1	TRBV7-9	TRBJ1-2	13	CASSFTGTDGYTF	TGTGCCAGCAGCTTCACCGGGACAGATGGCTACACCTTC
NA	NA	TRBV25-1	TRBJ1-3	19	CASSTQGNDRWSGGNTIYF	TGTGCCAGCAGTACCCAAGGGAATGACCGCTGGTCGGGAGGAAACACCATATATTTT
once	NA	TRBV6-6	TRBJ2-1	13	CASSSISYNEQFF	TGTGCCAGCAGTTCTATCTCCTACAATGAGCAGTTCTTC
NA	NA	TRBV6-4	TRBJ1-1	13	CASSSGRATEAFF	TGTGCCAGCAGCTCGGGTAGGGCCACTGAAGCTTTCTTT
NA	NA	TRBV24-1	TRBJ2-6	15	CATSDEGPGANVLTF	TGTGCCACCAGTGATGAGGGCCCTGGGGCCAACGTCCTGACTTTC
NA	TRBD2	TRBV4-1	TRBJ2-2	19	CASSQDSASGGSRTGELFF	TGCGCCAGCAGCCAAGATTCCGCTAGCGGGGGGTCGCGGACCGGGGAGCTGTTTTTT
NA	TRBD1	TRBV2	TRBJ2-2	15	CASRTGKSNTGELFF	TGTGCCAGCAGGACAGGGAAGTCGAACACCGGGGAGCTGTTTTTT
NA	TRBD2	TRBV6-2/TRBV6-3	TRBJ2-2	16	CASSRGLAGVSGELFF	TGTGCCAGCAGTCGCGGACTAGCGGGAGTGTCCGGGGAGCTGTTTTTT
NA	TRBD1	TRBV10-3	TRBJ1-1	13	CAITPGQYTEAFF	TGTGCCATCACCCCGGGACAGTACACTGAAGCTTTCTTT
NA	NA	TRBV20-1	TRBJ2-3	13	CSARGPLGDTQYF	TGCAGTGCTAGGGGCCCATTGGGGGATACGCAGTATTTT
NA	TRBD1	TRBV28	TRBJ2-7	14	CASRQQGRSYEQYF	TGTGCCAGCAGGCAACAGGGGAGATCCTACGAGCAGTACTTC
NA	NA	TRBV20-1	TRBJ2-7	13	CSASLGSGYEQYF	TGCAGTGCTAGTCTGGGATCTGGGTACGAGCAGTACTTC
NA	NA	TRBV29-1	TRBJ2-5	13	CSVDSTGQETQYF	TGCAGCGTTGACTCGACGGGGCAAGAGACCCAGTACTTC
NA	TRBD2	TRBV28	TRBJ2-3	17	CASSPYLAGGPIDTQYF	TGTGCCAGCAGTCCATATTTGGCGGGAGGGCCCATAGATACGCAGTATTTT
NA	NA	TRBV5-6	TRBJ1-6	16	CASSLAAAFPYSPLHF	TGTGCCAGCAGCTTGGCCGCCGCCTTCCCCTATTCACCCCTCCACTTT
NA	TRBD1	TRBV3-1	TRBJ1-2	14	CASSPRQGALGYTF	TGTGCCAGCAGCCCTAGACAGGGGGCCTTGGGCTACACCTTC
NA	TRBD2	TRBV20-1	TRBJ2-3	14	CSAISGAGTDTQYF	TGCAGTGCTATTAGCGGGGCTGGCACAGATACGCAGTATTTT
NA	NA	TRBV2	TRBJ2-7	13	CASRQNRAYEQYF	TGTGCCAGCAGACAAAATAGGGCCTACGAGCAGTACTTC
NA	NA	TRBV4-2	TRBJ1-2	15	CASSQDQTANYGYTF	TGTGCCAGCAGCCAAGACCAGACGGCTAACTATGGCTACACCTTC
NA	NA	TRBV15	TRBJ2-3	12	CATSRFEDTQYF	TGTGCCACCAGCAGATTCGAGGATACGCAGTATTTT
NA	TRBD2	TRBV20-1	TRBJ2-1	13	CSAGLAAINEQFF	TGCAGTGCTGGACTAGCGGCTATCAATGAGCAGTTCTTC
NA	NA	TRBV7-2	TRBJ2-5	13	CASSLAGQKTQYF	TGTGCCAGCAGCTTAGCCGGGCAGAAGACCCAGTACTTC
NA	NA	TRBV4-3	TRBJ2-7	18	CASSQGWQGRDYFYEQYF	TGCGCCAGCAGCCAAGGGTGGCAGGGCCGCGACTATTTCTACGAGCAGTACTTC
NA	NA	TRBV7-6	TRBJ2-2	14	CASSLSASSGELFF	TGTGCCAGCAGCTTAAGTGCGTCGTCCGGGGAGCTGTTTTTT
NA	NA	TRBV7-2	TRBJ2-7	14	CASSLEKKVGEQYF	TGTGCCAGCAGCTTAGAAAAGAAAGTGGGCGAGCAGTACTTC
NA	NA	TRBV18	TRBJ2-5	14	CASSPRTTQETQYF	TGTGCCAGCTCACCGCGGACTACTCAAGAGACCCAGTACTTC